This TCR beta chain was profiled in a study of T-cell reconstitution after alpha-beta-depleted transplantation in children (dated by TCRdb to about 2016). With respect to the entire study: Using TCR repertoire profiling, the study followed T-cell immune reconstitution in a quantitative way in children after TCRalphabeta/CD19-depleted allogeneic hematopoietic cell transplantation.

This clonotype appeared many times. The antigen it binds to is not known. No clone much larger than this one lies a single base away; base qualities are absent. Libraries were built with PCR. The instrument given in TCRdb is Illumina HiSeq 2500. Molecular barcoding was employed in the preparation of TCR libraries, with unique molecular identifiers being used to normalize TCRbeta repertoire quantification. The public reads were run again by TCRdb, first through fastp at Q25 and then through MiXCR, and only productive beta chains were kept. Each record represents a unique CDR3 protein, reported with the most common genes and DNA among its rows. The sample table records roughly 200,000 distinct CDR3 sequences; about a tenth of these occur just once. The ten largest clonotypes hold 28% of the sample. Results and caveats for the whole study, not just this receptor: Over the following months the frequencies of hyperexpanded clones went down, and after one year T-cell counts and TCRbeta diversity were mostly credited to newly produced T cells. The apparently early recovery of alphabetaT-cell counts about two months after transplant reportedly depended on only several hundred rapidly expanded clones that came from non-depleted graft cells. In some patients, the high TCRbeta diversity seen at day 60 was put down to recipient T cells and intrathymic progenitors that had survived conditioning.

The treatment or condition label on this specimen signifies: allogeneic hematopoietic cell transplantation with graft depleted of TCRalphabeta T cells and CD19 B cells. The children who served as transplant recipients had been given grafts of TCRalphabeta/CD19-depleted allogeneic hematopoietic cells. Sequencing used PBMCs, obtained before TCRalphabeta/CD19-depleted stem cell transplant. The receptor comes from a child under two years old with acute myeloid leukemia, due to receive a stem cell transplant.

The nucleotide sequence is TGCGCCAGCAGCTTGGAGGGACAGGACAATTCACCCCTCCACTTT. It codes for CASSLEGQDNSPLHF. Recombination joined TRBV5-1 with TRBJ1-6, with TRBD1 identical over 8 junction bases. V trim: 0 bases; J trim: 7 bases; unmatched bases: 3. The germline V gene encodes CDR1 SGHRS and CDR2 YFSETQ. CDR3 length: 15 amino acids, cysteine to phenylalanine. The entry retains the CDR3 DNA only, 45 bases that are in frame from base 1.